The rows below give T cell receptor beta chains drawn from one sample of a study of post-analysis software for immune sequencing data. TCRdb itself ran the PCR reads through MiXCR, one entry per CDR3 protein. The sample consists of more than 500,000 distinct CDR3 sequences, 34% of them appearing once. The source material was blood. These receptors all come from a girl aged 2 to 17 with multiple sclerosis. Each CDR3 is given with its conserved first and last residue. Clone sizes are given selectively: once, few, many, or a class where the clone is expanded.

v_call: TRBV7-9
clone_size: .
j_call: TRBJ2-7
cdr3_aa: CASSQSRGLTYEQHF

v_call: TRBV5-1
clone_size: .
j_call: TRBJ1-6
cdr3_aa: CASGTGTAYNSPLHF

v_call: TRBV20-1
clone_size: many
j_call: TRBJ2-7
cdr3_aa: CSALRGSYEQYF

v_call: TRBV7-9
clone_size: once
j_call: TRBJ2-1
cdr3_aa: CASSGRPGLAGGGTNNEQFF

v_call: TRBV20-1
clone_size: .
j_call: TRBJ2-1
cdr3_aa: CSASGTDYYNEQFF

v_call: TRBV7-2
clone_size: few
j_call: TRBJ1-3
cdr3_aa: CASSDWGPVGNTIYF

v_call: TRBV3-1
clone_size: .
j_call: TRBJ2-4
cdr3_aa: CASSLTGREEQYF

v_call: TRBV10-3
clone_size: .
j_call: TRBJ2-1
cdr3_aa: CAISPGQGNGQFF

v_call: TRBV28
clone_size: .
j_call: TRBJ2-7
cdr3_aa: CASSTSGTERNEQYF

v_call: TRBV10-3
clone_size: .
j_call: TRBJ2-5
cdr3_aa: CAIPVGRKKLGKTQYF

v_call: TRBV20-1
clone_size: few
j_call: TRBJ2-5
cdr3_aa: CSARAGGGAVKTQYF

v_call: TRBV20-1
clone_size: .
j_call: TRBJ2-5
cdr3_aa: CSARATRGQETQYF

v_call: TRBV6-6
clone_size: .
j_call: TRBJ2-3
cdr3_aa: CASSYSTQRDTQYF

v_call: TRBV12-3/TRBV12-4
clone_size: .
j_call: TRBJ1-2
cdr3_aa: CASSSQGWYVYTF

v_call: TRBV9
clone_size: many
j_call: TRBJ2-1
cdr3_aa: CASSVGYEQFF

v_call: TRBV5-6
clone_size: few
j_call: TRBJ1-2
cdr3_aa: CASSPDRDYYGYTF

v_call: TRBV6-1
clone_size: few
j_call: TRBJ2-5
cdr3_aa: CATGGPETQYF

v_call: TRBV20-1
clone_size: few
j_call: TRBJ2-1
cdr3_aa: CSASHDGGHNEQFF

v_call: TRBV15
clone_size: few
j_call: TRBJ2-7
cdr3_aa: CATSRAGSIYEQYF

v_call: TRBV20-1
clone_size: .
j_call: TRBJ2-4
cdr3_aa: CSGLGPPENIQYF

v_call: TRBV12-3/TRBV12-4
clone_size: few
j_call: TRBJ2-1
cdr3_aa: CASSKQGAGVYNEQFF

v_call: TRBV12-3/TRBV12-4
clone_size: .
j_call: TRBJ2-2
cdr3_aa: CASSSNPGFPTPAGELFF

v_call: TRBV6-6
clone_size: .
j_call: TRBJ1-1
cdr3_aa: CASLPWGQEAFF

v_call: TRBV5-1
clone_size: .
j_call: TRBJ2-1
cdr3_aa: CASSPSVSGEQFF

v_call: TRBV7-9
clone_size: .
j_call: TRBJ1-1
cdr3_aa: CASSPSTGPNTEAFF

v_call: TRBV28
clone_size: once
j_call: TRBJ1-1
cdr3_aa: CASTPLARDKAFF

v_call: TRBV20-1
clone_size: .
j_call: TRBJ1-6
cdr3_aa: CSARTGFNSPLHF

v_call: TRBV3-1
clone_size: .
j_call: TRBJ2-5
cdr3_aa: CASSQGETETRYF

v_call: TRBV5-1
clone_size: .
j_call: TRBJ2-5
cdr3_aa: CASSFLAGELQYF

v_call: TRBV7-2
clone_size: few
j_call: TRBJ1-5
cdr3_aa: CASSSGALRPQHF

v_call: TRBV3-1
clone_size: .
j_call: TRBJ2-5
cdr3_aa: CASSPVGRAETQYF

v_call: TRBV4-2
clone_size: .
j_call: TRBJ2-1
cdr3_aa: CASSPLGSFSYNEQFF

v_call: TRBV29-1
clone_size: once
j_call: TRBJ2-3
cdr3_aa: CSVLARHTDTQYF